The 5 T cell receptor beta chains below all came from one sample that was sequenced in a study of T cells after posttransplantation cyclophosphamide. Clones were sequenced by immunoSEQ multiplex PCR, and TCRdb holds only the in-frame ones, with some missing. Here the sample spans under 3,500 clones, 80% to 85% being singletons. Sequencing input: CD8+ T cells sorted from bone marrow. The receptors come from a woman in her fifties or sixties in good health, CMV-negative, and a related stem cell transplant donor.

This chain links TRBV28 with TRBJ1-1; tentative D call: TRBD1 (5 bases). CDR1 is MDHEN and CDR2 is SYDVKM in the germline V gene. The CDR3 runs to 15 residues. Trimming stripped 0 bases from V and 8 bases from J, with 16 bases between. As DNA, the CDR3 is TGTGCCAGCAGTTTATGGGGAGGCCAGGGCGTGGAAGCTTTCTTT. This sequence encodes CASSLWGGQGVEAFF.

The gene calls are TRBV5-1 and TRBJ2-7, with D possibly TRBD2 on 7 matching bases. There are 14 residues in the CDR3. Looked up from germline, CDR1 is SGHRS and CDR2 is YFSETQ. The V gene lost 7 bases and the J gene lost 7 bases, with 21 bases spanning the gap. The CDR3 sequence: CASRARGGAREQYF. As DNA, the CDR3 is TGCGCCAGCCGTGCGAGGGGGGGGGCAAGGGAGCAGTACTTC.

The chain has TRBV29-1 and TRBJ2-7; 7 nucleotides match TRBD1. V shed 1 base, J shed 4 bases, and the junction held 4 bases outside the gene matches. This CDR3 is 13 amino acids long. Germline V lookup: CDR1 SQVTM, CDR2 ANQGSEA. CDR3 sequence: CSVEGTGGYEQYF. The DNA of the CDR3 is TGCAGCGTTGAAGGGACAGGAGGATACGAGCAGTACTTC.

The rearrangement uses TRBV28 and TRBJ2-2; TRBD1 matches 8 bases. Germline CDR1 MDHEN, CDR2 SYDVKM. The V gene end was trimmed by 6 bases and the J gene end by 6 bases; junction bases not matched to a gene: 9. The CDR3 contains 15 residues. CDR3 sequence: CASSPRTGPPGELFF. Here the CDR3 DNA reads TGTGCCAGCAGCCCTCGGACAGGGCCCCCCGGGGAGCTGTTTTTT. The full variable domain, completed using reference TRBV28 and TRBJ2-2, is DVKVTQSSRYLVKRTGEKVFLECVQDMDHENMFWYRQDPGLGLRLIYFSYDVKMKEKGDIPEGYSVSREKKERFSLILESASTNQTSMYLCASSPRTGPPGELFFGEGSRLTVL.

The chain uses TRBV10-3 and TRBJ1-6, with a tentative D call TRBD1 (6 bases). The germline V gene encodes CDR1 ENHRY and CDR2 SYGVKD. Trimming removed 6 bases from V and 7 bases from J, with 13 bases in between. The CDR3 extends over 14 amino acids. The CDR3 protein is CAIRDGGANSPLHF. In DNA, the CDR3 is TGTGCCATCAGGGACGGGGGGGCCAATTCACCCCTCCACTTT.